The table lists the clone carrying this T cell receptor beta chain with many counts. CDR3 length: 13 residues. J lost 0 bases, V lost 2 bases, and 0 bases had no gene match. The germline CDR1 and CDR2 sequences are DFQATT and SNEGSKA (reference sequence). The data were taken from a study of early T cells in non-severe SARS-CoV-2 infection. Study overall: Bulk RNA from unsorted whole blood was sequenced; chains were unpaired.

Molecules of cDNA were individually given unique molecular identifiers that were attached to them. TCRdb used MiXCR to reprocess the 5' RACE reads, holding one entry per CDR3 protein. The sample lists 48,000 or so distinct CDR3 sequences; more than 5.5% were seen once. The sequencing here drew on whole blood, taken at baseline. The receptor was derived from an adult who was a healthcare worker with PCR-confirmed SARS-CoV-2 infection or an uninfected control (not recorded which). The chain combines TRBV20-1 with TRBJ2-7; 8 bases map to TRBD2. CDR3 loop: CSARSGSSYEQYF. As DNA, the CDR3 is TGCAGTGCTAGAAGCGGGAGCTCCTACGAGCAGTACTTC.